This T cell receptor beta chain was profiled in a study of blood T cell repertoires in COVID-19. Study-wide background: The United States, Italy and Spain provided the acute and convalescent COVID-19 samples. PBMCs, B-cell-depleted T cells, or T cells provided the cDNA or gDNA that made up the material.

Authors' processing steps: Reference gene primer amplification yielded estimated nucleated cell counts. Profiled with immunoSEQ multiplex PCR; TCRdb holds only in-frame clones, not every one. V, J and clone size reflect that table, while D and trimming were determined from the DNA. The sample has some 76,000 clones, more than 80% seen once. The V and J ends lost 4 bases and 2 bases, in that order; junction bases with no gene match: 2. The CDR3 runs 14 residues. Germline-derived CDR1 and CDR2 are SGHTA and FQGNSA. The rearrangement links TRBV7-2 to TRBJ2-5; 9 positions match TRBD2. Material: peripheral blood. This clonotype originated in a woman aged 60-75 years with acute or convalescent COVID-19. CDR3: CASSSLAGQETQYF. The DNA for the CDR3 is TGTGCCAGCAGCTCCCTAGCGGGGCAAGAGACCCAGTACTTC.